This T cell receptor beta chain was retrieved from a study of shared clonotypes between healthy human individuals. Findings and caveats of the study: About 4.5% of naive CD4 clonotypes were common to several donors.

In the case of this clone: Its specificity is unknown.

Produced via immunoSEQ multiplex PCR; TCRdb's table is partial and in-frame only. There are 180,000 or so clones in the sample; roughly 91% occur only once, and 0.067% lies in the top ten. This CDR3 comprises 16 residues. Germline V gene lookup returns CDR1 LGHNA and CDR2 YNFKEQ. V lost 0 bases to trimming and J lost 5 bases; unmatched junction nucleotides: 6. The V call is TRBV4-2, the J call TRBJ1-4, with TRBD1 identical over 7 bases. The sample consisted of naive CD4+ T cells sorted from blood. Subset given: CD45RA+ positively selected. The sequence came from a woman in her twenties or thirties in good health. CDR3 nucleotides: TGTGCCAGCAGCCAAGATCGGGACAGCCTAAATGAAAAACTGTTTTTT. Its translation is CASSQDRDSLNEKLFF.